A selection of T cell receptor beta chains follows, all from one sample in a study of control samples from healthy donors and cancer patients. TCRdb's table, derived via immunoSEQ multiplex PCR, lists solely in-frame clones and lacks some. The table has about 120,000 clones, 70% to 90% seen once. Sequences were obtained from blood. These receptors all come from a woman in her sixties or seventies in good health. CDR3s include the opening cysteine and the closing phenylalanine or tryptophan. A D gene is named only where the DNA matches it firmly. Clone size appears in some rows only: once, few, many, or a class for an expanded clone.

j_call v_call clone_size d_call cdr3_nt cdr3_aa
TRBJ1-5 TRBV5-1 NA NA TGCGCCAGCAGCTTGGACGGAAATAGCAATCAGCCCCAGCATTTT CASSLDGNSNQPQHF
TRBJ1-2 TRBV2 NA NA TGTGCCAGCAGTCCCTTAGTGGAGGGCTACACCTTC CASSPLVEGYTF
TRBJ2-5 TRBV6-2/TRBV6-3 NA NA TGTGCCAGCAGTTACTCGGGGACTGGCAGAGAGACCCAGTACTTC CASSYSGTGRETQYF
TRBJ2-5 TRBV10-3 once TRBD1 TGTGCCATCAGTGGAGGGACAGGGCAAGAGACCCAGTACTTC CAISGGTGQETQYF
TRBJ1-2 TRBV9 NA TRBD1 TGTGCCAGCAGCTCCGACAGGGGCTATGGCTACACCTTC CASSSDRGYGYTF
TRBJ1-1 TRBV19 NA NA TGTGCCAGCAACGACAGATTTAATGAAGCTTTCTTT CASNDRFNEAFF
TRBJ1-6 TRBV6-5 NA TRBD1 TGTGCCAGCAGTTATTCAGGGGGGTCGGGCTCACCCCTCCACTTT CASSYSGGSGSPLHF
TRBJ1-1 TRBV11-3 NA NA TGTGCCAGCAGCTTAAAAGGCGACACTGAAGCTTTCTTT CASSLKGDTEAFF
TRBJ2-3 TRBV7-2 NA TRBD2 TGTGCCAGCAGCTTACGGGGTAGCGGGACAGATACGCAGTATTTT CASSLRGSGTDTQYF
TRBJ2-5 TRBV7-2 NA TRBD2 TGTGCCAGCAGCTTAGGCGGGGGGGCCCGTGAGACCCAGTACTTC CASSLGGGARETQYF
TRBJ2-7 TRBV10-3 once NA TGTGCCATCAGTTCGGTGTCGGCCGTCGGCCCCTACGAGCAGTACTTC CAISSVSAVGPYEQYF